This T cell receptor beta chain was identified during a study of T cells after yellow fever vaccination. Study-level background: For low cell numbers, libraries were made with SMART-Seq v4 Ultra Low Input.

Study observations and caveats: Abundant clonotypes from the bulk population could contaminate FACS-sorted repertoires. At 95% to 98% for CD4 and almost 90% for CD8, most primary-vaccination clones showed up again after the booster.

There are a few counts of this clonotype. What it binds is unknown. The V end was cut by 5 bases, the J end by 0 bases, with 10 bases between. Germline values: CDR1 SEHNR, CDR2 FQNEAQ (reference sequence). The CDR3 length is 14 residues. TCRdb re-derived calls from the 5' RACE reads in MiXCR, one entry per CDR3 protein. The data hold some 400,000 distinct CDR3 sequences, with 18% observed a single time. The sequenced sample was PBMCs, obtained before the yellow fever booster vaccination. The chain employs TRBV7-9 and TRBJ1-1; unclear D gene. This TCR was recovered from a man younger than 30 who received the YFV17D yellow fever vaccine. The CDR3 DNA reads as TGTGCCAGCAGCCGTGTTGCCATGAACACTGAAGCTTTCTTT. Protein: CASSRVAMNTEAFF.